This T cell receptor (beta chain) is from a study of OX40 agonist ivuxolimab in advanced cancers. Overall study findings and caveats: Specificity for antigen went undetermined in the expanded peripheral T cells.

On cycle 4 day 1 and cycle 7 day 1, as well as at baseline, blood was sampled. Concerning this clone: Its specificity is not known.

This CDR3 contains 16 residues. Germline values: CDR1 MNHEY, CDR2 SMNVEV (reference sequence). Between the trimmed V and J ends, which lost 4 bases and 9 bases, there was a span of 19 bases. Clones were read by immunoSEQ multiplex PCR, and TCRdb kept only the in-frame ones, dropping some. The data show tens of thousands of clones, roughly 87% seen once. This chain connects TRBV27 to TRBJ1-6; weak D call: TRBD1 (6 bases). The source of this sequence is an adult with an advanced solid tumor such as melanoma, head and neck, liver or kidney cancer. The sequencing used CD4+ or CD8+ T cells sorted from blood, collected in a trial of the OX40 agonist ivuxolimab. The CDR3 is CASSYSEQGTGSPLHF. Written as DNA, the CDR3 is TGTGCCAGCAGTTACTCAGAACAGGGAACTGGTTCACCCCTCCACTTT.